What follows are 7 T cell receptor beta chains derived from one specimen sequenced in a study of shared T cell receptors in the human thymus. Clones were read by immunoSEQ multiplex PCR, and TCRdb kept only the in-frame ones, dropping some. The table has a few hundred thousand clones, just under 95% seen once; the top ten hold around 0.019%. Sequences were obtained from thymocytes. The receptors derive from a human donor.

This clone was seen only once. V gene TRBV6-4 combines with J gene TRBJ2-7, with D perhaps matching TRBD1 (6 bases). Trimming stripped 0 bases from V and 0 bases from J, with 12 bases between. Germline CDR1 reads MRHNA; CDR2 reads SNTAGT. This CDR3 has 16 amino acids. DNA for the CDR3: TGTGCCAGCAGTGACTCAAGATACAGGGCCTCCTACGAGCAGTACTTC. Translating gives CASSDSRYRASYEQYF.

The rearrangement links TRBV19 to TRBJ1-5; 7 bases match TRBD1. The CDR3 has 16 amino acids. Unmatched junction bases numbered 8, after V lost 3 bases and J lost 3 bases. Germline V gives CDR1 LNHDA, CDR2 SQIVND (reference sequence). In nucleotides, the CDR3 is TGTGCCAGTAGTATGGCCCGACAGGGTCTCAATCAGCCCCAGCATTTT. This encodes CASSMARQGLNQPQHF.

This chain uses TRBV12-5 with TRBJ1-1, with D perhaps TRBD1 (5 bases). The CDR3 extends over 15 amino acids. V was cut by 0 bases and J by 5 bases, with 13 bases left in between. Germline V gene lookup returns CDR1 LGHNT and CDR2 FRNRAP. For the CDR3, the DNA is TGTGCTAGTGGTTTGGTACGCAGGGATGGGACTGAAGCTTTCTTT. It yields the protein CASGLVRRDGTEAFF.

The chain recombines TRBV6-5 with TRBJ2-7; no definite D call. V was pared by 2 bases and J by 3 bases, with 11 bases between. Germline CDR1 reads MNHEY; CDR2 reads SVGAGI. CDR3 length: 14 residues. The DNA of the CDR3 is TGTGCCAGCAGTTACGAAGGGTGGCACTACGAGCAGTACTTC. Amino acid sequence: CASSYEGWHYEQYF.

This chain's CDR3 is CAWSLVRRGTDTQYF. DNA for the CDR3: TGTGCCTGGAGTCTAGTCAGGCGCGGCACAGATACGCAGTATTTT. V usage is TRBV30 and J usage is TRBJ2-3; no clear D. CDR3 size: 15 residues. CDR1 is GTSNPN, CDR2 SVGIG, per germline (reference sequence). V was pared by 2 bases and J by 1 base, with 13 bases between.

The genes are TRBV10-1 and TRBJ2-3; 7 nucleotides match TRBD2. The CDR3 is made up of 16 amino acids. V lost 2 bases to trimming and J lost 5 bases; unmatched junction nucleotides: 10. Looked up from germline, CDR1 is WNHNN and CDR2 is SYGVQD (reference sequence). The CDR3: CASSELRGRGGDTQYF. For the CDR3, the DNA is TGCGCCAGCAGTGAGCTACGCGGGAGAGGTGGAGATACGCAGTATTTT.

The chain links TRBV27 to TRBJ2-7, with D maybe TRBD1 (6 bases). The CDR3 consists of 16 residues. Germline values: CDR1 MNHEY, CDR2 SMNVEV (reference sequence). The V end lost 2 bases, the J end lost 2 bases, and 16 bases lay between the germline ends. CDR3 amino acids: CASSLNRGHLTYEQYF. The CDR3 coding sequence is TGTGCCAGCAGTTTAAATAGGGGACACCTTACCTACGAGCAGTACTTC.